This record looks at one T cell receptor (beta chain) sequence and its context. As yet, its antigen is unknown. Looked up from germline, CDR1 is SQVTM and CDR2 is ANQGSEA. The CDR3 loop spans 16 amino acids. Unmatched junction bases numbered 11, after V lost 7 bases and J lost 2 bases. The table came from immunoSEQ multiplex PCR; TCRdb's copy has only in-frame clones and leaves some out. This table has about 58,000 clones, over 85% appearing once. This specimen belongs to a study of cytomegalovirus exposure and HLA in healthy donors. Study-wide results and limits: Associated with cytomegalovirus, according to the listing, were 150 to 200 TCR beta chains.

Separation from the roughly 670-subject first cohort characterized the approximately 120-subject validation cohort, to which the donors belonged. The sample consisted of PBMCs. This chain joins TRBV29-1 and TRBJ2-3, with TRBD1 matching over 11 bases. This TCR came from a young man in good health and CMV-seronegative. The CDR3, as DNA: TGCAGCGCTACCCCCGGGACAGGGGGGAACACAGATACGCAGTATTTT. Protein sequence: CSATPGTGGNTDTQYF.